Listed below are T cell receptor beta chains from one sample, sequenced in a study of long-term antiretroviral therapy in people with HIV. Profiled with immunoSEQ multiplex PCR; TCRdb holds only in-frame clones, not every one. The sample consists of tens of thousands of clones, 75% to 90% of them appearing once. The starting material was unsorted PBMCs, obtained 1.5 years after starting antiretroviral therapy. These receptors came from a young man with HIV. The CDR3 runs from the conserved cysteine through the conserved F or W. The order of the fields is V gene, clone size, J gene, D gene, CDR3 DNA, CDR3 protein. The D gene is left open where the match is weak. Size is stated for part of the rows, as once, few or many counts, or as a class when the clone is expanded.

v_gene: TRBV28
abundance: -
j_gene: TRBJ1-4
d_gene: -
CDR3nt: TGTGCCAGCAGTTTGGGGGAAAAACTGTTTTTT
CDR3aa: CASSLGEKLFF

v_gene: TRBV5-4
abundance: -
j_gene: TRBJ1-2
d_gene: -
CDR3nt: TGTGCCAGCAGCCCCTTCACCGGGCAGAGCTACTATGGCTACACCTTC
CDR3aa: CASSPFTGQSYYGYTF

v_gene: TRBV5-4
abundance: -
j_gene: TRBJ2-1
d_gene: TRBD1
CDR3nt: TGTGCCAGCAACCCGACAGGGGCGGGCAATGAGCAGTTCTTC
CDR3aa: CASNPTGAGNEQFF

v_gene: TRBV29-1
abundance: -
j_gene: TRBJ2-2
d_gene: -
CDR3nt: TGCAGCGTTGAACAAAACACCGGGGAGCTGTTTTTT
CDR3aa: CSVEQNTGELFF

v_gene: TRBV29-1
abundance: -
j_gene: TRBJ2-1
d_gene: -
CDR3nt: TGCAGCGTGGCCGGGGCGGAGGGCTCCTACAATGAGCAGTTCTTC
CDR3aa: CSVAGAEGSYNEQFF

v_gene: TRBV5-4
abundance: -
j_gene: TRBJ2-7
d_gene: -
CDR3nt: TGTGCCAGCAGCCCTGGCACACTGGGCGGCCAAGAGGTATACGAGCAGTACTTC
CDR3aa: CASSPGTLGGQEVYEQYF

v_gene: TRBV28
abundance: -
j_gene: TRBJ2-1
d_gene: TRBD2
CDR3nt: TGTGCCAGCAGTCTGGGACTAGCTCCTGGCAATGAGCAGTTCTTC
CDR3aa: CASSLGLAPGNEQFF

v_gene: TRBV9
abundance: few
j_gene: TRBJ2-7
d_gene: -
CDR3nt: TGTGCCAGCAGAGAGGATCGGACCTGGGAGCAGTACTTC
CDR3aa: CASREDRTWEQYF

v_gene: TRBV6-1
abundance: -
j_gene: TRBJ2-7
d_gene: -
CDR3nt: TGTGCCAGCAGTGACAGGCGATTCTCCTACGAGCAGTACTTC
CDR3aa: CASSDRRFSYEQYF

v_gene: TRBV6-5
abundance: -
j_gene: TRBJ1-1
d_gene: -
CDR3nt: TGTGCCAGCAGTCCTCTTGGGGGCACTGAAGCTTTCTTT
CDR3aa: CASSPLGGTEAFF

v_gene: TRBV19
abundance: once
j_gene: TRBJ2-1
d_gene: -
CDR3nt: TGTGCCAGTAGTATGGGGCCAATTCGAAATGAGCAGTTCTTC
CDR3aa: CASSMGPIRNEQFF

v_gene: TRBV30
abundance: -
j_gene: TRBJ2-1
d_gene: -
CDR3nt: TGTGCCTGGATTCGGGACTACAATGAGCAGTTCTTC
CDR3aa: CAWIRDYNEQFF

v_gene: TRBV6-5
abundance: -
j_gene: TRBJ2-7
d_gene: -
CDR3nt: TGTGCCAGCAGTTACGGGGGGCAGGGCTCCTACGAGCAGTACTTC
CDR3aa: CASSYGGQGSYEQYF

v_gene: TRBV5-6
abundance: -
j_gene: TRBJ2-3
d_gene: -
CDR3nt: TGTGCCAGCAGCTTGGTAGGGACCAGCACGGATACGCAGTATTTT
CDR3aa: CASSLVGTSTDTQYF

v_gene: TRBV7-9
abundance: -
j_gene: TRBJ2-3
d_gene: -
CDR3nt: TGTGCCAGCAGACAAAGCACAGGGAAAAAAGATACGCAGTATTTT
CDR3aa: CASRQSTGKKDTQYF

v_gene: TRBV4-3
abundance: -
j_gene: TRBJ2-7
d_gene: -
CDR3nt: TGCGCCAGCAGCCTTGGGGACGAGCAGTACTTC
CDR3aa: CASSLGDEQYF

v_gene: TRBV9
abundance: few
j_gene: TRBJ2-1
d_gene: -
CDR3nt: TGTGCCAGCAGCTTATTCGGGACAAACTCCTACAATGAGCAGTTCTTC
CDR3aa: CASSLFGTNSYNEQFF

v_gene: TRBV21-1
abundance: -
j_gene: TRBJ2-7
d_gene: -
CDR3nt: TGTGCCAGCAGCAAGAGTAGAGGGGGACGGGCTACACCCTACGAGCAGTACTTC
CDR3aa: CASSKSRGGRATPYEQYF

v_gene: TRBV7-3
abundance: few
j_gene: TRBJ2-6
d_gene: TRBD2
CDR3nt: TGTGCCAGCAGCTTAACGGGACTAGCGGGGACCTCTGGGGCCAACGTCCTGACTTTC
CDR3aa: CASSLTGLAGTSGANVLTF

v_gene: TRBV4-3
abundance: -
j_gene: TRBJ2-7
d_gene: -
CDR3nt: TGCGCCAGCAGCCAACTACATTTCGGGGATATCTACGAGCAGTACTTC
CDR3aa: CASSQLHFGDIYEQYF

v_gene: TRBV4-2
abundance: few
j_gene: TRBJ1-1
d_gene: TRBD1
CDR3nt: TGTGCCAGCAGCCACGTACAGGGGACGAACACTGAAGCTTTCTTT
CDR3aa: CASSHVQGTNTEAFF

v_gene: TRBV19
abundance: -
j_gene: TRBJ2-1
d_gene: TRBD1
CDR3nt: TGTGCCAGTAGTATAGCCGGGACAGGGGGAAACAATGAGCAGTTCTTC
CDR3aa: CASSIAGTGGNNEQFF

v_gene: TRBV5-4
abundance: -
j_gene: TRBJ2-4
d_gene: -
CDR3nt: TGTGCCAGCAGCTCCCAACCTTCCCGTAATCTAGCCAAAAACATTCAGTACTTC
CDR3aa: CASSSQPSRNLAKNIQYF

v_gene: TRBV28
abundance: -
j_gene: TRBJ2-2
d_gene: -
CDR3nt: TGTGCCAGCAGTTATTCACTCGGGGAGCTGTTTTTT
CDR3aa: CASSYSLGELFF

v_gene: TRBV5-1
abundance: -
j_gene: TRBJ2-7
d_gene: TRBD2
CDR3nt: TGCGCCAGCAGCTTGGCAGCGGGAGGGCCGGGGGAGCAGTACTTC
CDR3aa: CASSLAAGGPGEQYF

v_gene: TRBV10-2
abundance: -
j_gene: TRBJ2-1
d_gene: -
CDR3nt: TGCGCCAGCAGCCGGGCCTCCCTCGATGAGCAGTTCTTC
CDR3aa: CASSRASLDEQFF

v_gene: TRBV9
abundance: once
j_gene: TRBJ1-2
d_gene: TRBD1
CDR3nt: TGTGCCAGCAGTGGGGACAGCCGTCCCTATGGCTACACCTTC
CDR3aa: CASSGDSRPYGYTF

v_gene: TRBV7-2
abundance: -
j_gene: TRBJ2-7
d_gene: TRBD1
CDR3nt: TGTGCCAGCAGCCGAGGACAGGGCCCCTACGAGCAGTACTTC
CDR3aa: CASSRGQGPYEQYF

v_gene: TRBV5-5
abundance: -
j_gene: TRBJ1-1
d_gene: -
CDR3nt: TGTGCCAGCAGCTTAGGGGGGAGCACTGAAGCTTTCTTT
CDR3aa: CASSLGGSTEAFF

v_gene: TRBV7-8
abundance: -
j_gene: TRBJ2-7
d_gene: -
CDR3nt: TGTGCCAGCAGCTTAGATGTGCGCGAGCAGTACTTC
CDR3aa: CASSLDVREQYF

v_gene: TRBV20-1
abundance: -
j_gene: TRBJ1-2
d_gene: -
CDR3nt: TGCAGTGCTAGAGAAGGGTATGGCTACACCTTC
CDR3aa: CSAREGYGYTF

v_gene: TRBV29-1
abundance: -
j_gene: TRBJ1-2
d_gene: -
CDR3nt: TGCAGCGTTGATGGGCCAGGGGATGACTATGGCTACACCTTC
CDR3aa: CSVDGPGDDYGYTF